Listed below are T cell receptor beta chains from one sample, sequenced in a study of blood T cells in healthy people across ages. TCRdb recomputed calls from the 5' RACE reads with MiXCR, one row per CDR3 protein. The sample has 1 million or so distinct CDR3 sequences, 20% to 25% seen once. These records were also assigned to another study, of T cells of mothers and their children.

What was sequenced was blood. These receptors all come from a girl aged 2-10 years in good health. CDR3s include the opening cysteine and the closing phenylalanine or tryptophan. The D gene is left open where the match is weak. Clone size is stated in some rows and not others, as once, few, many or a class when expanded.

-,-,TRBV3-1,TRBJ1-2,TGTGCCAGCAGCCAAGAATATATGTGGGGGGGTGGCTACACCTTC,CASSQEYMWGGGYTF
-,-,TRBV5-1,TRBJ2-5,TGCGCCAGCAGCTTGGCGGGGCCTTTAGAGACCCAGTACTTC,CASSLAGPLETQYF
TRBD1,-,TRBV12-3/TRBV12-4,TRBJ1-6,TGTGCCAGCAGCCTCCGGGACAGGGATTACTCACCCCTCCACTTT,CASSLRDRDYSPLHF
-,-,TRBV25-1,TRBJ1-1,TGTGCCAGCAGTGGGGCCTTATGGGAAGCATTCTTT,CASSGALWEAFF
-,few,TRBV27,TRBJ2-7,TGTGCCAGCAGTCTATACTCGGGACAAAACGAGCAGTACTTC,CASSLYSGQNEQYF
-,-,TRBV28,TRBJ2-1,TGTGCCAGCAGTTCCCTCGGCCAGCGGACATACAATGAGCAGTTCTTC,CASSSLGQRTYNEQFF
-,-,TRBV29-1,TRBJ2-3,TGCAGCGTTCCGCCGACTGCCTCGGGCACAGATACGCAGTACTTT,CSVPPTASGTDTQYF
-,few,TRBV29-1,TRBJ2-1,TGCAGCGTTCAAGATGGGCCCTACAATGAGCAGTTCTTC,CSVQDGPYNEQFF
-,many,TRBV6-2/TRBV6-3,TRBJ1-5,TGTGCCAGCACCCACCGTACGAGCATGGGGCCCCAGCATTTT,CASTHRTSMGPQHF
-,-,TRBV18,TRBJ1-5,TGTGCCAGCTCACCAGGGTTCGGTCAGCCCCAGCATTTT,CASSPGFGQPQHF
-,-,TRBV6-4,TRBJ2-3,TGTGCCAGCAGTGACGGAGGGACCAGCACAGATACGCAGTATTTT,CASSDGGTSTDTQYF
TRBD2,few,TRBV20-1,TRBJ2-2,TGCAGTGCTACTGCGAGCGGGAGGCGGAACGGGGAGCTGTTTTTT,CSATASGRRNGELFF
-,-,TRBV24-1,TRBJ2-3,TGTGCCACCAGTGACCCGTTCGATACGCAGTATTTT,CATSDPFDTQYF
TRBD2,-,TRBV12-5,TRBJ2-1,TGTGCTAGTGCCCTAGGTAGGCTAGCGGATTACAATGAGCAGTTCTTC,CASALGRLADYNEQFF
-,-,TRBV7-2,TRBJ2-5,TGTGCCAGCAGCCCCCGGGTTCGACAGACCCAGTACTTC,CASSPRVRQTQYF
-,many,TRBV4-3,TRBJ2-6,TGCGCCAGCAGCCATGAAAGTCCCTCTGGGGCCAACGTCCTGACTTTC,CASSHESPSGANVLTF
-,-,TRBV20-1,TRBJ2-1,TGCAGTGCTAGAGTTGAGGGAGTGGCCTACAATGAGCAGTTCTTC,CSARVEGVAYNEQFF
TRBD1,-,TRBV20-1,TRBJ1-6,TGCAGTGCTAGCTTGAGTGGACAGGAGTATTCACCCCTCCACTTT,CSASLSGQEYSPLHF
-,few,TRBV28,TRBJ2-6,TGTGCCAGCACCCCTGCGGGCAGTTACTCTGGGGCCAACGTCCTGACTTTC,CASTPAGSYSGANVLTF
-,-,TRBV12-5,TRBJ1-4,TGTGCTAGTGCCCCATTGAAGTCGGGTGAAAAACTGTTTTTT,CASAPLKSGEKLFF
-,few,TRBV29-1,TRBJ2-7,TGCAGCGTTTCATGGAGAGACGCCTGGGAGCAGTACTTC,CSVSWRDAWEQYF
-,-,TRBV10-2,TRBJ2-7,TGCGCCAGCAGTGAGTCGAACGGTCCTACCTACGAGCAGTACTTC,CASSESNGPTYEQYF